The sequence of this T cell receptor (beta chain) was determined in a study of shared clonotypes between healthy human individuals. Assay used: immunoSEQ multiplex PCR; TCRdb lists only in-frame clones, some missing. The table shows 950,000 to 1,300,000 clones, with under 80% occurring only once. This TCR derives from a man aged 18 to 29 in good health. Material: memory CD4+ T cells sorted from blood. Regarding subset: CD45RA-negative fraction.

The CDR3 DNA follows: TGCGCCAGCAGGGAGGGTGGGGCCAACGTCCTGACTTTC. It is translated as CASREGGANVLTF. The genes are TRBV5-1 and TRBJ2-6, with D possibly being TRBD2 (6 bases). Trimming cost V 5 bases and J 3 bases, with 6 bases left between them. This CDR3 contains 13 residues. Germline lookup yields CDR1 SGHRS and CDR2 YFSETQ.